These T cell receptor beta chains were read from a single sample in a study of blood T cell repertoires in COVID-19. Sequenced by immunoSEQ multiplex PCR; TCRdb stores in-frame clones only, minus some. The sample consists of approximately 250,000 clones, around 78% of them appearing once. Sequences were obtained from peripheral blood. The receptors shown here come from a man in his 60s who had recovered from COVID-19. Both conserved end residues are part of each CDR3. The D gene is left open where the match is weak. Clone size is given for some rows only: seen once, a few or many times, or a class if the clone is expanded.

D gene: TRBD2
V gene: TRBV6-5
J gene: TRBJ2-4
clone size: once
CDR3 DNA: TGTGCCACTCGGGGGGGGCCCGAAAACATTCAGTACTTC
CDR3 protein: CATRGGPENIQYF

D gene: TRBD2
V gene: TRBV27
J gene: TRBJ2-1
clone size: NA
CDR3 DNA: TGTGCCAGCAGTCCGGGACTAGCGGGAAGAAGCGACAATGAGCAGTTCTTC
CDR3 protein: CASSPGLAGRSDNEQFF

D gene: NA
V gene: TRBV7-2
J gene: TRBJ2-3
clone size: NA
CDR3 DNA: TGTGCCAGCAGCTTAAATCTAGCTCGAACAGATACGCAGTATTTT
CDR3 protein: CASSLNLARTDTQYF

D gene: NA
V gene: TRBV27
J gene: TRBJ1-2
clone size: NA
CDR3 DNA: TGTGCCAGCAGTCCCGGGACTCGTGGCTACACCTTC
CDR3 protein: CASSPGTRGYTF

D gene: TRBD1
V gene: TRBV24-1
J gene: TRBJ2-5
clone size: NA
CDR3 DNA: TGTGCCACCAGTGATCCCCCCAGACAGGGGACGGAGACCCAGTACTTC
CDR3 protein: CATSDPPRQGTETQYF

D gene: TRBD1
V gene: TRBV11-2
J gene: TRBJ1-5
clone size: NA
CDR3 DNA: TGTGCCAGCAGCTTGACAGGGGATAGCAATCAGCCCCAGCATTTT
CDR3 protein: CASSLTGDSNQPQHF

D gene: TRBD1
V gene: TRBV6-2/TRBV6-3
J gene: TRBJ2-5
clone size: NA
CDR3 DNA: TGTGCCAGCAGCCAGCGACAGGGACGGGCAGAGACCCAGTACTTC
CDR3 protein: CASSQRQGRAETQYF

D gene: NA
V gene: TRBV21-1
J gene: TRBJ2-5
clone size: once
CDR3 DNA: TGTGCCAGCAGCCTAATAGCGGACACAGAAGAGACCCAGTACTTC
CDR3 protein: CASSLIADTEETQYF

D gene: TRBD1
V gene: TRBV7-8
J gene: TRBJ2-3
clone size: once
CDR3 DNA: TGTGCCAGCAGCCTCGGTTGGGACAGTTCTACTAGCACAGATACGCAGTATTTT
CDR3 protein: CASSLGWDSSTSTDTQYF

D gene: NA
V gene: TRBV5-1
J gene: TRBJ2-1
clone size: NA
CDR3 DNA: TGCGCCAGCAGCTCGGACACAAGCTCCTACAATGAGCAGTTCTTC
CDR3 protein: CASSSDTSSYNEQFF

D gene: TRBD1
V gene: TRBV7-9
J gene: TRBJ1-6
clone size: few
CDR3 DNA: TGTGCCAGCAGCCCGACAGGGGACGGATCACCCCTCCACTTT
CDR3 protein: CASSPTGDGSPLHF

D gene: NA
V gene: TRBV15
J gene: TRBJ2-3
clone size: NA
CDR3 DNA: TGTGCCACCCGCAGGTACGGGGCAGATACGCAGTATTTT
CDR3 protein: CATRRYGADTQYF

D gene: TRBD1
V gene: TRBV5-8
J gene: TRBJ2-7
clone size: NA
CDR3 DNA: TGTGCCAGCAGGGGTGCTGAGGGACAGGGGGCGCACGAGCAGTACTTC
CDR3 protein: CASRGAEGQGAHEQYF

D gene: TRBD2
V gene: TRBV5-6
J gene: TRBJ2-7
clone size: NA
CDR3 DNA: TGTGCCAGCAGCTTGGACAGGGGTGGACTAGCGGGGCCCTACGAGCAGTACTTC
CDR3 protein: CASSLDRGGLAGPYEQYF

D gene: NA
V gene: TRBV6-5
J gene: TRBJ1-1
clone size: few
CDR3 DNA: TGTGCCAGCAGTTACCAGCGGCGGACGGAAGCTTTCTTT
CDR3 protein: CASSYQRRTEAFF

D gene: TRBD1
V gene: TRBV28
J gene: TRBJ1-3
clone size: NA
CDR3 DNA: TGTGCCAGCAGTTTCGAGGGGGCCTCTGGAAACACCATATATTTT
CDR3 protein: CASSFEGASGNTIYF

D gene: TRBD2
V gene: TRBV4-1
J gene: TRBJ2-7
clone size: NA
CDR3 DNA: TGCGCCAGCAGCCAAGATGTCGGGGGGTCCCGATCCCGTCCCCGCTCCTACGAGCAGTACTTC
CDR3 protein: CASSQDVGGSRSRPRSYEQYF

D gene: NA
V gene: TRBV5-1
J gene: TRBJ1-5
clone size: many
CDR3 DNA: TGCGCCAGCAGCTTTGGGGACACGAGCAATCAGCCCCAGCATTTT
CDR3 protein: CASSFGDTSNQPQHF

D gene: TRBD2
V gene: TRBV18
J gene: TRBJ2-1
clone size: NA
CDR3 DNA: TGTGCCAGCTCTCGACAGCGGGGGGGCGGGAATGAGCAGTTCTTC
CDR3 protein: CASSRQRGGGNEQFF

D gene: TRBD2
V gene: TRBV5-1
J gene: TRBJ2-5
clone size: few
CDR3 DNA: TGCGCCAGCAGCTTGGAATTGACTAGCCGCCGCCAAGAGACCCAGTACTTC
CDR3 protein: CASSLELTSRRQETQYF

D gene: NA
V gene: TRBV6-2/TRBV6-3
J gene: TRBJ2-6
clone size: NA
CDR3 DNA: TGTGCCAGCAGCTCCGGTCAGGGGCTGGTTGGGGCCAACGTCCTGACTTTC
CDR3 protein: CASSSGQGLVGANVLTF

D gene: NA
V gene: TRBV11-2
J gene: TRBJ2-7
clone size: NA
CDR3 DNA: TGTGCCAGCAGCTTATCGACAGTCGCCTCCTACGAGCAGTACTTC
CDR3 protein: CASSLSTVASYEQYF

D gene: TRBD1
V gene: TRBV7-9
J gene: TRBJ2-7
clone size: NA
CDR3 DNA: TGTGCCAGCAGCCCATCCGGGACAGGGATCCGGAACGAGCAGTACTTC
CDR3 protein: CASSPSGTGIRNEQYF

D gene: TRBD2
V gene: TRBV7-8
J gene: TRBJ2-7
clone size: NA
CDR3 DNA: TGTGCCAGCAGCCCCCCTCCCCTAGCGGGAGAGTCCTACGAGCAGTACTTC
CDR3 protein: CASSPPPLAGESYEQYF

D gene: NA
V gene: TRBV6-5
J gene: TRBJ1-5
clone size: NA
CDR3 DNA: TGTGCCAGCAAAGGGCGCGGGGCCTATCAGCCCCAGCATTTT
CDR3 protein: CASKGRGAYQPQHF

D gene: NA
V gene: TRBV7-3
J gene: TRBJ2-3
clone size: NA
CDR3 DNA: TGTGCCAGCAGCTCACAGGTCACAGATACGCAGTATTTT
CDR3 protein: CASSSQVTDTQYF

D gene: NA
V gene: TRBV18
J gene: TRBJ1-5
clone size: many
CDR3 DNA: TGTGCCAGCTCACTGTCGGGTTCTAATGGCAATCAGCCCCAGCATTTT
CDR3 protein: CASSLSGSNGNQPQHF

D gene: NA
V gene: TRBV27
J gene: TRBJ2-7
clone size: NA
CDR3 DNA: TGTGCCAGCAGTCCCAGGGAAGACTACGAGCAGTACTTC
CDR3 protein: CASSPREDYEQYF

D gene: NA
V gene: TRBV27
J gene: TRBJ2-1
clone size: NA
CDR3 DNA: TGTGCCAGCAGTGCTACCCCGAAGCCGGGTGAGCAGTTCTTC
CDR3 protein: CASSATPKPGEQFF

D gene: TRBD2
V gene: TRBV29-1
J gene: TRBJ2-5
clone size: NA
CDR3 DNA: TGCAGCGTTGTGGGGACTAGCGGGAGCCTGGAGACCCAGTACTTC
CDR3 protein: CSVVGTSGSLETQYF

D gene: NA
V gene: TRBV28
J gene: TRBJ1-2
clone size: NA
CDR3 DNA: TGTGCCAGCAGTTTAGTCGGATGGGCGGGGGGCTACACCTTC
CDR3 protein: CASSLVGWAGGYTF

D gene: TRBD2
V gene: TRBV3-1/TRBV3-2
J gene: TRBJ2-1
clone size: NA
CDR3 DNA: TGTGCCAGCAGCCAAGTAACTAGCGGGATGAATGAGCAGTTCTTC
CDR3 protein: CASSQVTSGMNEQFF

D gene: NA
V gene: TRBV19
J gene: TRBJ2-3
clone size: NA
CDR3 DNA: TGTGCCAGTACGGGCACAGATACGCAGTATTTT
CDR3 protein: CASTGTDTQYF

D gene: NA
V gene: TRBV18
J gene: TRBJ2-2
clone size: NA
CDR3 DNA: TGTGCCAGCTCACTATCGACACCCACCACCGGGGAGCTGTTTTTT
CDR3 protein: CASSLSTPTTGELFF

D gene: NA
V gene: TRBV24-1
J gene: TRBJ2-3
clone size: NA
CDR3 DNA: TGTGCCACCAGTGTTACTACCGGAGGCGGGAAAGATACGCAGTATTTT
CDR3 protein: CATSVTTGGGKDTQYF

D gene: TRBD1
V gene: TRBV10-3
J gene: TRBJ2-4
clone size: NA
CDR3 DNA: TGTGCCATCGGGGGCGGACAGGGTGGCGCCAAAAACATTCAGTACTTC
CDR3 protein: CAIGGGQGGAKNIQYF

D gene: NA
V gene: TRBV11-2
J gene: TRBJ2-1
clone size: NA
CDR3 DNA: TGTGCCAGCAGCCCCAGCGACAGGAATGAGCAGTTCTTC
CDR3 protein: CASSPSDRNEQFF

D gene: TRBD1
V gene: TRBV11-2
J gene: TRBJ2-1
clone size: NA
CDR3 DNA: TGTGCCAGCAGCTTGGACAGGGGGCTGTTCAATGAGCAGTTCTTC
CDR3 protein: CASSLDRGLFNEQFF

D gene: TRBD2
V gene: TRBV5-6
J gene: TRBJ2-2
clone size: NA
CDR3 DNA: TGTGCCAGCAACCTAGCGGGAGGCGGCACCGGGGAGCTGTTTTTT
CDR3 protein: CASNLAGGGTGELFF

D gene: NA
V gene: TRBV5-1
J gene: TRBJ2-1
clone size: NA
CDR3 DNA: TGCGCCAGCAGCAAAGGGGGAGGGGACAATGAGCAGTTCTTC
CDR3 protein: CASSKGGGDNEQFF

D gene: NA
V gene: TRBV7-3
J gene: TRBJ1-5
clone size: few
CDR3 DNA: TGTGCCAGCAGCTTAGCCGGAGGGCAGCCCCAGCATTTT
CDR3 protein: CASSLAGGQPQHF

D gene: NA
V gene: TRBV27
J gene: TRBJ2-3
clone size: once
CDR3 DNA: TGTGCCAGCAGGCCCGCCAGGGTAGTTGGAACAGATACGCAGTATTTT
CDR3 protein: CASRPARVVGTDTQYF

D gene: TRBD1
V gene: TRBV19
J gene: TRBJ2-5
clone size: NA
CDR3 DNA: TGTGCCAGTAGGGGGAGGACAGGGTCATTTTGGACCCAGTACTTC
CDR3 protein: CASRGRTGSFWTQYF

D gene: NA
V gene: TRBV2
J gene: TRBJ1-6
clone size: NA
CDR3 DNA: TGTGCCAGCGGGAGCTCCTATAATTCACCCCTCCACTTT
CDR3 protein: CASGSSYNSPLHF

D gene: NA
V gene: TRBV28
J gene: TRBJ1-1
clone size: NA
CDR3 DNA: TGTGCCAGCATTAACAGTGGGCAGGGCGCTGAAGCTTTCTTT
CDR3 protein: CASINSGQGAEAFF

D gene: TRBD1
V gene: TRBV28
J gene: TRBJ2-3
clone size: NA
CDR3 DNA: TGTGCCAGCTTAGGCAGGGGGCCGCAGTATTTT
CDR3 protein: CASLGRGPQYF

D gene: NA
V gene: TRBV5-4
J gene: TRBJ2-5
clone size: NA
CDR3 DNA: TGTGCCAGCAGCGCCATCAGGGGGGCTGGGGAGACCCAGTACTTC
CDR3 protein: CASSAIRGAGETQYF

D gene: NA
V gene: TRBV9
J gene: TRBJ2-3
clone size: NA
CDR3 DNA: TGTGCCAGCAGCGTAGGGGGGGACCACACAGATACGCAGTATTTT
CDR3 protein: CASSVGGDHTDTQYF

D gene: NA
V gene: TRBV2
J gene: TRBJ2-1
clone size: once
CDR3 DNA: TGTGCCAGCCTACTAGGAGGGGGCGGCCCCAATGAGCAGTTCTTC
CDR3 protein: CASLLGGGGPNEQFF

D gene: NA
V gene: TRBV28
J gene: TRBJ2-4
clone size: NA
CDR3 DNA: TGTGCCAGCAGTCCCCGGGACTTGACGGTCAAAAACATTCAGTACTTC
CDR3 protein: CASSPRDLTVKNIQYF

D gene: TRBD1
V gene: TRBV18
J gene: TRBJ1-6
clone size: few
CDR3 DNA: TGTGCCAGCTCACGAGACAGGGCTAATTCACCCCTCCACTTT
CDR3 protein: CASSRDRANSPLHF

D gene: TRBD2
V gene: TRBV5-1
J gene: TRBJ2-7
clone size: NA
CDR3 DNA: TGCGCCAGCAGCTCCCCCCCGGGACTAGCGGGAGGGTACTTC
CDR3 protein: CASSSPPGLAGGYF